The 5 T cell receptor beta chains reported below all come from one sample, sequenced in a study of shared clonotypes between healthy human individuals. Assay used: immunoSEQ multiplex PCR; TCRdb lists only in-frame clones, some missing. The sample lists about 660,000 clones, approximately 74% seen once, with less than 2% in the top ten. Sequencing input: memory CD4+ T cells sorted from blood. Stated subset: CD45RA-negative fraction. Receptors originate from a young woman in good health.

The chain has TRBV28 and TRBJ2-7, with TRBD1 matching over 11 bases. The CDR3 has 15 residues. Germline CDR1 reads MDHEN; CDR2 reads SYDVKM. J lost 5 bases, V lost 2 bases, and 5 bases had no gene match. This chain's CDR3 is CASSLGQGARDEQYF. As DNA, the CDR3 is TGTGCCAGCAGTTTAGGACAGGGGGCGCGGGACGAGCAGTACTTC.

In nucleotides, the CDR3 is TGTGCCAGCAGTTTCAACGGGGTCGCGTCACATGGCTACACCTTC. As protein: CASSFNGVASHGYTF. The chain uses TRBV27 and TRBJ1-2; D uncertain. V was clipped by 3 bases and J by 6 bases, with 17 bases between them. CDR3 length equals 15 residues. Germline lookup yields CDR1 MNHEY and CDR2 SMNVEV (reference sequence).

The chain couples TRBV19 to TRBJ1-2; D is unclear. Trimming left V 4 bases short and J 0 bases short, with 9 bases between. The CDR3 has 14 residues. Germline CDR1 reads LNHDA; CDR2 reads SQIVND (reference sequence). In DNA, the CDR3 is TGTGCCAGTAGTACGCAGGTCTCTAACTATGGCTACACCTTC. Amino acids: CASSTQVSNYGYTF.

This sequence joins TRBV6-5 and TRBJ1-1, with 7 nucleotides matching TRBD1. The V and J ends lost 6 bases and 12 bases, in that order; junction bases with no gene match: 13. CDR3 length: 13 amino acids. In germline, CDR1 is MNHEY, CDR2 SVGAGI. DNA for the CDR3: TGTGCCAGCAGCGCCCGACAGGGTGGGGTCTCTTTCTTT. Protein: CASSARQGGVSFF.

The CDR3 here is CASRGGTRPGDTQYF. DNA of the CDR3: TGCGCCAGCAGGGGTGGGACCCGGCCTGGAGATACGCAGTATTTT. The chain couples TRBV5-1 to TRBJ2-3; D may be TRBD1 or TRBD2 (5 bases each). This CDR3 region has 15 residues. Trimming removed 5 bases from V and 5 bases from J, with 18 bases in between. Looked up from germline, CDR1 is SGHRS and CDR2 is YFSETQ.